This T cell receptor beta chain was recorded in a study of glioma-infiltrating T cells. Study outcomes and limitations: Above-expected tissue-blood divergence occurred in all gliomas, most in low-grade ones. CDR3 overlap between tissue and blood was very small.

The iRepertoire nested amplicon-rescue multiplex PCR amplified TCR alpha and beta CDR3s from RNA. TCRdb re-called the multiplex PCR reads with MiXCR, one entry per CDR3 protein. The sample carries some 110,000 distinct CDR3 sequences, roughly 24% recorded once. As regards this clonotype: Its cognate antigen is unknown.

The sample comprised glioma tissue, nonneoplastic brain tissue, or PBMCs (not recorded which). This TCR was recovered from a human donor with low-grade glioma or glioblastoma, undergoing nonglioma brain surgery, or in good health (not recorded which).

CDR3 protein: CASRPSSGRATYEQYF. The CDR3 DNA reads TGTGCCAGTAGACCCTCTAGCGGGAGGGCCACCTACGAGCAGTACTTC. The chain has TRBV19 and TRBJ2-7; 12 bases match TRBD2. V dropped 6 bases and J dropped 2; count of bases not matched to a gene: 8. This CDR3 comprises 16 residues. Germline CDR1 and CDR2: LNHDA and SQIVND (reference sequence).